This T cell receptor (beta chain) was identified during a study of blood T cells in healthy people across ages. Overall study findings and caveats: Naive CD4+ cell counts and diversity both ran higher in long-lived than in aged donors.

With a J-beta primer mix and a sample-barcoded 5' primer, a second PCR ran roughly 6 to 12 cycles. A tag from a template-switch adaptor with 12 random nucleotides marked each cDNA molecule. TCRdb ran MiXCR on the 5' RACE reads and lists one entry per CDR3 protein. The sample includes 920,000 or so distinct CDR3 sequences, roughly 45% of them seen just once. Germline V gene data show CDR1 as SNHLY and CDR2 as FYNNEI. V lost 1 base, J lost 2 bases, and 3 bases lay in between. CDR3 size: 12 residues. Remarks on this clonotype: The antigen is undetermined.

Sequencing used blood. J is TRBJ2-7 and V is TRBV2; D gene uncertain. This sequence was found in a woman aged 55-70 years in good health. The CDR3 reads CASSEGAYEQYF. The CDR3 coding sequence is TGTGCCAGCAGTGAAGGCGCCTACGAGCAGTACTTC.